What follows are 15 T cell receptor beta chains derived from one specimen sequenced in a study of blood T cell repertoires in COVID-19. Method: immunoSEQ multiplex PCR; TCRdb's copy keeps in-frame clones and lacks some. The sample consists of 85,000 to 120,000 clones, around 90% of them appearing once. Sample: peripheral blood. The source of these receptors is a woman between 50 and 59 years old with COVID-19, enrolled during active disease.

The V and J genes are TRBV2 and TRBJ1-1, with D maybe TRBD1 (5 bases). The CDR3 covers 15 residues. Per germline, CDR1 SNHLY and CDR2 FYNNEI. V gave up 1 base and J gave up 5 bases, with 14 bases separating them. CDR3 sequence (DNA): TGTGCCAGCAGTGAAGGTATAGGGGTAGGAACTGAAGCTTTCTTT. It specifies CASSEGIGVGTEAFF.

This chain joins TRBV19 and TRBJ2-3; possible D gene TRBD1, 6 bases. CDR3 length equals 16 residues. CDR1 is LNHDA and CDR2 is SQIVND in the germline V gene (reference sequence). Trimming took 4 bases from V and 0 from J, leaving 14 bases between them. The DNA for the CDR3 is TGTGCCAGTAGTACACGAGGGGGATACAGCACAGATACGCAGTATTTT. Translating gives CASSTRGGYSTDTQYF.

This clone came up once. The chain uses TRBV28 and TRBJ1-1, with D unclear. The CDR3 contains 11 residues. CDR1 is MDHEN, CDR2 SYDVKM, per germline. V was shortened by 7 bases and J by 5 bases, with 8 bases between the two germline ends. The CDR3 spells CASTSLTEAFF. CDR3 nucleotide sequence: TGTGCCAGCACCTCTCTGACTGAAGCTTTCTTT.

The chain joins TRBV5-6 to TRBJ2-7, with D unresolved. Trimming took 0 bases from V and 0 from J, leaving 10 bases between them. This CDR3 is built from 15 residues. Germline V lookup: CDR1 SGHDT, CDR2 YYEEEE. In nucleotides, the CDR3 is TGTGCCAGCAGCTTGGACCTCCCGAGCTCCTACGAGCAGTACTTC. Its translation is CASSLDLPSSYEQYF.

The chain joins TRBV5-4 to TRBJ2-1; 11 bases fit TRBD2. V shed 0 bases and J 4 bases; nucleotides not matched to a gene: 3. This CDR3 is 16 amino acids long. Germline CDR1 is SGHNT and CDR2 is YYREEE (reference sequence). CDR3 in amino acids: CASSLEASGGYNEQFF. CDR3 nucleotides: TGTGCCAGCAGCTTGGAGGCTAGCGGGGGGTACAATGAGCAGTTCTTC.

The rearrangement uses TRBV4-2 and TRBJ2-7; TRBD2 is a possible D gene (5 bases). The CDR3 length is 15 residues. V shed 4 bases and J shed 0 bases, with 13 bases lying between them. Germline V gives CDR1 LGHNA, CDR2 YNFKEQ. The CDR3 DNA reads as TGTGCCAGCAGCCCCATCATAGGGAGCTCCTACGAGCAGTACTTC. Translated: CASSPIIGSSYEQYF.

The CDR3 DNA sequence: TGTGCCAGCAGCTTAGATCAACAGGTCTCCTACGAGCAGTACTTC. This sequence encodes CASSLDQQVSYEQYF. J is TRBJ2-7 and V is TRBV11-3, with D tentatively TRBD1 (5 bases). Per germline, CDR1 SGHNT and CDR2 YENEEA. Trimming shortened V by 0 bases and J by 0 bases, and 9 bases separated the two germline ends. The CDR3 contains 15 residues.

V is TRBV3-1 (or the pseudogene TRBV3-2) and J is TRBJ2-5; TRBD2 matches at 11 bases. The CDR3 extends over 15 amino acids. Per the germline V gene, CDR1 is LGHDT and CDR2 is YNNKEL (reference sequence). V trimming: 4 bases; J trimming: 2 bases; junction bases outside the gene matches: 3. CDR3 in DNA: TGTGCCAGCAGCCCACTAGCGGGGGCGCAAGAGACCCAGTACTTC. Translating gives CASSPLAGAQETQYF.

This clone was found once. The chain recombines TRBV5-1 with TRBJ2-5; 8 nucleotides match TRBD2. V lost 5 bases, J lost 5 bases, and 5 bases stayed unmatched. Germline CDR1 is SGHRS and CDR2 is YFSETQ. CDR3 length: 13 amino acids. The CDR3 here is CASSDGGVETQYF. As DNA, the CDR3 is TGCGCCAGCAGTGACGGGGGGGTTGAGACCCAGTACTTC.

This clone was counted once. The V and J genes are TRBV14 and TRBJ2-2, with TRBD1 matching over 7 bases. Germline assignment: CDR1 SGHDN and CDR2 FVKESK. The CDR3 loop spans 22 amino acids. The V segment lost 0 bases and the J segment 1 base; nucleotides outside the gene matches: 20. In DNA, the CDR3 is TGTGCCAGCAGCCAAGAACAACGCTTAACCACTGAGGGGGCTTGGAACACCGGGGAGCTGTTTTTT. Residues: CASSQEQRLTTEGAWNTGELFF. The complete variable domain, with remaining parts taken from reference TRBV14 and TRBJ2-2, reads EAGVTQFPSHSVIEKGQTVTLRCDPISGHDNLYWYRRVMGKEIKFLLHFVKESKQDESGMPNNRFLAERTGGTYSTLKVQPAELEDSGVYFCASSQEQRLTTEGAWNTGELFFGEGSRLTVL.

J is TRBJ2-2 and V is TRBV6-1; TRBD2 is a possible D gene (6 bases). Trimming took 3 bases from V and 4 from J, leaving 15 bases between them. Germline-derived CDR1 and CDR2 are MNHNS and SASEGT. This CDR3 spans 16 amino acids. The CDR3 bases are TGTGCCAGCAGTGAGTTCCAGCGGGTGATCACCGGGGAGCTGTTTTTT. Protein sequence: CASSEFQRVITGELFF.

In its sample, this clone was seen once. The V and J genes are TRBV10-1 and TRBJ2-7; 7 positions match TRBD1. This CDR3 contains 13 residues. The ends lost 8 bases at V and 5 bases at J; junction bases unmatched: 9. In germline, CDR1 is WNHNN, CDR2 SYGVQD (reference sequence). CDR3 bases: TGCGCCAGCGCTCGGACAGGCTGGGACGAGCAGTACTTC. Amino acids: CASARTGWDEQYF.

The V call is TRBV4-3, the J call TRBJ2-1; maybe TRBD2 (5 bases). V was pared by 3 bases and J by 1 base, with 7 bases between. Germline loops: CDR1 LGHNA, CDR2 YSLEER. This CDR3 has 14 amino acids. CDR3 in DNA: TGCGCCAGCAGCCACGGGAAGTCCTACAATGAGCAGTTCTTC. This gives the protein CASSHGKSYNEQFF.

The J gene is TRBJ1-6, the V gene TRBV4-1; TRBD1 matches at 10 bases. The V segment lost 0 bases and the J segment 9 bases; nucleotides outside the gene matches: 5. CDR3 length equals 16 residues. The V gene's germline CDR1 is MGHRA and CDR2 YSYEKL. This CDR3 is CASSQEGQGLGSPLHF. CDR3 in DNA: TGCGCCAGCAGCCAAGAGGGACAGGGGCTCGGTTCACCCCTCCACTTT.

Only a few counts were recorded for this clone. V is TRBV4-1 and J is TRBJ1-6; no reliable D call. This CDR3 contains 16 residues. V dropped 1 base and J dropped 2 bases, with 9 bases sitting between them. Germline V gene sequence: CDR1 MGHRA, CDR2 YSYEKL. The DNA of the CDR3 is TGCGCCAGCAGCCAAGGAGGAGTCCCCTATAATTCACCCCTCCACTTT. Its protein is CASSQGGVPYNSPLHF.